This TCR beta chain was identified in a study of T cells in Graves' hyperthyroidism and ophthalmopathy. Germline values: CDR1 SGHTA, CDR2 FQGNSA. The CDR3 runs to 16 residues. Study-wide points: Ophthalmopathy cases were set apart from stable hyperthyroidism by a 13 V-J model. Blood shared most expanded thyroid clonotypes above 0.001.

With regard to this clonotype: Antigen unknown. Its ends do not fully match the called genes, so a read error is possible.

TCR beta CDR3 regions were amplified from RNA. A set of HTBI primers served as the primers for a first-round RT-PCR of the TCR CDR3. MiXCR was run by TCRdb on the multiplex PCR reads, yielding one entry per CDR3 protein. The data show 600,000 to 700,000 distinct CDR3 sequences, with 45% seen just once and less than 8.5% held by the top ten. This receptor was obtained from an adult man with Graves' disease, either hyperthyroidism or ophthalmopathy (not recorded which). The chain recombines TRBV7-2 with TRBJ2-7; the match to TRBD1 covers 8 bases. What was sequenced was peripheral blood or thyroid tissue (not recorded which). CDR3 in amino acids: CASSQGSDRDSYEQYF. CDR3 DNA sequence: TGCGCCAGCAGCCAAGGTTCGGACAGGGACTCCTACGAGCAGTACTTC.